The 3 T cell receptor beta chains below come from one sample, sequenced in a study of response to subunit inactivated influenza vaccine (dated by TCRdb to 2017 to 2018). The receptor library was made with RT-PCR. Sequencer: Illumina HiSeq 2500. The public reads were reprocessed in TCRdb via fastp at Q25 and MiXCR, keeping in-frame beta chains. Entries are consolidated by CDR3 protein sequence, retaining the most common genes and DNA. The table for this sample lists about 530,000 distinct CDR3 sequences; approximately 13% of them were counted only once. The biggest ten clones account for over 10% of the sample. The time point label on this specimen signifies: 45 days after influenza vaccine administration. This specimen was PBMCs from blood, taken more than 35 days after vaccination. The receptors here all came from a man aged 50 to 60 who received an inactivated influenza vaccine. Donor details come from another sample of the same person, matched by shared clones.

There are many counts of this clonotype. The CDR3 region is CASSQWTAYEQYF. The CDR3 DNA is TGCGCCAGCAGCCAATGGACAGCCTACGAGCAGTACTTC. The J gene is TRBJ2-7, the V gene TRBV4-3, with D maybe TRBD1 (6 bases). Germline CDR1 is LGHNA and CDR2 is YSLEER. V was clipped by 2 bases and J by 2 bases, with 7 bases between them. The CDR3 has 13 residues.

There are a few counts of this clonotype. This chain uses TRBV4-1 with TRBJ2-3; 7 positions match TRBD1. V shed 4 bases, J shed 2 bases, and the junction held 6 bases outside the gene matches. Germline CDR1 MGHRA, CDR2 YSYEKL. This CDR3 has 15 amino acids. CDR3 coding DNA: TGCGCCAGCAGCCCAAGGGACAGACACACAGATACGCAGTATTTT. Protein sequence: CASSPRDRHTDTQYF.

The rearrangement links TRBV9 to TRBJ2-1, with TRBD2 matching over 8 bases. The CDR3 covers 15 residues. The germline V gene has CDR1 SGDLS and CDR2 YYNGEE. The V gene end was trimmed by 0 bases and the J gene end by 7 bases; junction bases not matched to a gene: 6. This CDR3 is CASSVDPAGVNEQFF. CDR3 sequence (DNA): TGTGCCAGCAGCGTAGATCCAGCGGGAGTGAATGAGCAGTTCTTC. The variable domain in full, with the rest retrieved from reference TRBV9 and TRBJ2-1, is DSGVTQTPKHLITATGQRVTLRCSPRSGDLSVYWYQQSLDQGLQFLIQYYNGEERAKGNILERFSAQQFPDLHSELNLSSLELGDSALYFCASSVDPAGVNEQFFGPGTRLTVL.